This TCR beta chain is drawn from a study of glioma-infiltrating T cells. Remarks on this clonotype: As yet, its antigen is unknown.

Findings of the study overall: Tissue-blood divergence was below expectation in non-neoplastic patients, above in gliomas.

TCR alpha and beta CDR3 regions were amplified from RNA using iRepertoire nested multiplex PCR. Each CDR3 protein is one row after TCRdb ran MiXCR on the multiplex PCR reads. This table has a few hundred thousand distinct CDR3 sequences, around 38% appearing once. V lost 1 base to trimming and J lost 3 bases, with 7 bases between them. CDR1 and CDR2 (germline): KGHDR, SFDVKD. The CDR3 spans 14 residues. This sequence was found in a human donor with low-grade glioma or glioblastoma, undergoing nonglioma brain surgery, or in good health (not recorded which). The sequencing input was glioma tissue, nonneoplastic brain tissue, or PBMCs (not recorded which). V is TRBV24-1 and J is TRBJ2-3, with D hard to call. The CDR3 region is CATSDFRQTDTQYF. As DNA, the CDR3 is TGTGCCACCAGTGATTTTCGGCAGACAGATACGCAGTATTTT.